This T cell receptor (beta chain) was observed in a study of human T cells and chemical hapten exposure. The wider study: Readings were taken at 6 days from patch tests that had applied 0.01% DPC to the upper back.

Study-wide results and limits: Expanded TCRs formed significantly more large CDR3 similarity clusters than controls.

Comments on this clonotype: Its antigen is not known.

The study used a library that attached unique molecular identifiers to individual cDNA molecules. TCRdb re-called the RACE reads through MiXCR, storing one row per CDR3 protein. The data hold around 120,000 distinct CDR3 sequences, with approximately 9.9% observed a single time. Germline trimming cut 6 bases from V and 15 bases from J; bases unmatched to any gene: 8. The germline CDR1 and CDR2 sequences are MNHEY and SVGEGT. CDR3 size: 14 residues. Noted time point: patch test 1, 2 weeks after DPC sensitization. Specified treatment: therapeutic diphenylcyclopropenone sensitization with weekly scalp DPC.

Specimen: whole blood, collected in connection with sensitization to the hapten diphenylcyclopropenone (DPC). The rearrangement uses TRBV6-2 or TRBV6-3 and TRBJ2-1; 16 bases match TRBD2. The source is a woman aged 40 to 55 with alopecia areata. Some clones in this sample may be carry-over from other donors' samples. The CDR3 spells CASSSPGLAGGPFF. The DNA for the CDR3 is TGTGCCAGCAGCTCCCCGGGACTAGCGGGGGGGCCGTTCTTC.